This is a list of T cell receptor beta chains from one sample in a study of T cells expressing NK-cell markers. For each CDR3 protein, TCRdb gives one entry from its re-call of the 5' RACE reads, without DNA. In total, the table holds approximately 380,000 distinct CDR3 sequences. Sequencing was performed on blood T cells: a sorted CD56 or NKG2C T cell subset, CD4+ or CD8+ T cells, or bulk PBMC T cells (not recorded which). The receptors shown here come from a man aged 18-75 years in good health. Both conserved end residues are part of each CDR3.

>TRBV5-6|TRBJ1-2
CASRMNRVSTGYTF
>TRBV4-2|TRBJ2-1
CASSHGGQGAYNEQFF
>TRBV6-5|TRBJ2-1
CASSYPGTSGYNEQFF
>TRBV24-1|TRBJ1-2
CATSDPTGQSYGYTF
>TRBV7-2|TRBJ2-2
CASSKGLASTGELFF
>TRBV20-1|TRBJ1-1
CSAGNREGVNTEAFF
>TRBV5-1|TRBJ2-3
CASSGSTAASTDTQYF
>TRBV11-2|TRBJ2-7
CASSLAGALNEQYF
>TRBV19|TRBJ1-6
CASSEGLGVAPLHF
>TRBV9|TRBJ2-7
CASSVGLAITYEQYF
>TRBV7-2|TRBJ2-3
CASSSPTGTQYF
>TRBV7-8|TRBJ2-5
CASSTYGREKETQYF
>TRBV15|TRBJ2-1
CATSREAGQGYNEQFF
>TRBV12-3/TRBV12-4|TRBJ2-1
CASSLGRASYNEQFF
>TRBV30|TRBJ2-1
CAWSRQTRNEQFF
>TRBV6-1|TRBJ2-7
CASSEVSIWGVTYEQYF
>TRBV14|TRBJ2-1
CASSQRQYNNEQFF
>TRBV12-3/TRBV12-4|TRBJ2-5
CASRLTSGYQETQYF
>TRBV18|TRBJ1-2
CASSPVGQGAAGYGYTF
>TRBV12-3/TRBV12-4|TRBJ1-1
CASRQRGQGLTEAFF
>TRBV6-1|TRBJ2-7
CASRAPGTPPYEQYF
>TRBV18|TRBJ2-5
CASSPMGQTYQETQYF
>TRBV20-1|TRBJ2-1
CSAEARDNEQFF
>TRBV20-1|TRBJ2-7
CSARDPGRLSYEQYF
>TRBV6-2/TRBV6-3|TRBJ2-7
CASSTGRGSYEQYF
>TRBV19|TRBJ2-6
CASSMSSLTVESGANVLTF
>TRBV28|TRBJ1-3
CASSAPGTSGNTIYF
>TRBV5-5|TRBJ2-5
CASSLGGLAGQETQYF
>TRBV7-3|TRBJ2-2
CASSLYRTSNTGELFF
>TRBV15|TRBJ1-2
CATSGRGQGGIGYTF
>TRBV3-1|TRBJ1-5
CASSHEQGRNQPQHF
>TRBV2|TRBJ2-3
CASQYRQLQDTQYF
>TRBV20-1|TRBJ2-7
CSAPLTGGQYF
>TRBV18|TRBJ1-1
CASSQATGDFAFF
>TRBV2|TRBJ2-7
CASSGRFSYEQYF
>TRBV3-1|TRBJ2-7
CASSQGPGQGAWEQYF
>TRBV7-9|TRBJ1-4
CASILGGNEKLFF
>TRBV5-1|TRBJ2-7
CASSFLAGGSFYEQYF
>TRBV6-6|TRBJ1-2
CASTVGAGGYTF
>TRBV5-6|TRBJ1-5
CASSLVGDSNQPQHF